This is a list of T cell receptor beta chains from one sample in a study of vaccination and CD4 T cells after COVID-19. These receptors' targets are unknown. TCRdb reprocessed the PCR reads via MiXCR and lists one record per CDR3 protein. The sample carries around 18,000 distinct CDR3 sequences, roughly three quarters recorded once. Sequenced input: CD4+ T cells from blood, cultured in vitro. The receptors were sampled from a human donor who had recovered from COVID-19. Both conserved end residues are part of each CDR3. A D gene is named only where the DNA matches it firmly. Only part of the rows carry a size: once, few, many, or a class if the clone is expanded.

J | D | size | V | DNA | CDR3
TRBJ1-6 | TRBD1 | few | TRBV27 | TGTGCCAGCCGAACGCCGGGACAGGGTAATTCACCCCTCCACTTT | CASRTPGQGNSPLHF
TRBJ1-5 | . | . | TRBV6-1 | TGTGCCAGCAGTCTGACGTCCCGGACGGACCGCAATCAGCCCCAGCATTTT | CASSLTSRTDRNQPQHF
TRBJ2-5 | TRBD1 | . | TRBV20-1 | TGCAGTGCACCCCCTGCAGGACAGGGGGCCTGGGAGACCCAGTACTTC | CSAPPAGQGAWETQYF
TRBJ1-4 | TRBD1 | . | TRBV6-1 | TGTGCCAGCATTAGGACAGGGGAAAAACTGTTTTTT | CASIRTGEKLFF
TRBJ2-3 | TRBD2 | . | TRBV2 | TGTGCCAGCAGATCCGATAGCGGGGGCACAGATACGCAGTATTTT | CASRSDSGGTDTQYF
TRBJ1-5 | TRBD1 | . | TRBV12-3/TRBV12-4 | TGTGCCAGCAGTCCCCCCAGGGGGCTAGCGGATCAGCCCCAGCATTTT | CASSPPRGLADQPQHF
TRBJ2-3 | . | few | TRBV6-5 | TGTGCCAGCAGTTACGGGGGCAGCACAGATACGCAGTATTTT | CASSYGGSTDTQYF
TRBJ2-3 | . | . | TRBV20-1 | TGCAGTGCCCCCTCAGATACGCAGTATTTT | CSAPSDTQYF
TRBJ1-5 | . | . | TRBV2 | TGTGCCAGCAGTGGAGGGTCAAGCAATCAGCCCCAGCATTTT | CASSGGSSNQPQHF
TRBJ2-3 | TRBD2 | . | TRBV5-4 | TGTGCCAGCAGACGGGGGGTGGGCACAGATACGCAGTATTTT | CASRRGVGTDTQYF
TRBJ1-1 | . | . | TRBV2 | TGTGCCAGCAGAGTTCGCGGGGCGCGCGATAACACTGAAGCTTTCTTT | CASRVRGARDNTEAFF
TRBJ1-5 | . | . | TRBV20-1 | TGCAGTGCTAGAGCCGGGACCAATCAGCCCCAGCATTTT | CSARAGTNQPQHF
TRBJ2-2 | . | . | TRBV7-2 | TGTGCCAGCAGCCCGGGACCGAACACCGGGGAGCTGTTTTTT | CASSPGPNTGELFF
TRBJ1-2 | TRBD1 | . | TRBV5-1 | TGCGCCAGCAGCTCTCAGGGGGCGTTCGGCTACACCTTC | CASSSQGAFGYTF
TRBJ2-7 | . | . | TRBV7-3 | TGTGCCAGCAGCAAAGGGGTTGGCTTGCCCTACGAGCAGTACTTC | CASSKGVGLPYEQYF
TRBJ2-1 | TRBD2 | . | TRBV7-6 | TGTGCCAGCAGCTTACGGGGACTAGGTAATGAGCAGTTCTTC | CASSLRGLGNEQFF
TRBJ1-5 | . | . | TRBV5-8 | TGTGCCAGCAGCTTAGAAAGTAATCAGCCCCAGCATTTT | CASSLESNQPQHF
TRBJ1-5 | . | . | TRBV18 | TGTGCCAGCTCGTCTGGGGTGTGGCAGCCCCAGCATTTT | CASSSGVWQPQHF
TRBJ1-1 | . | . | TRBV6-1 | TGTGCCAGCAGGGCAGAGCTTATGAACACTGAAGCTTTCTTT | CASRAELMNTEAFF
TRBJ2-1 | . | . | TRBV20-1 | TGCAGTGCTAGAGATCGGGTCCACAATGAGCAGTTCTTC | CSARDRVHNEQFF
TRBJ1-2 | . | once | TRBV20-1 | TGCAGTGCCGGGGAGGACTATGGCTACACCTTC | CSAGEDYGYTF
TRBJ1-6 | . | . | TRBV11-2 | TGTGCCAGCAGCTTCCGGGACGGGAATTCACCCCTCCACTTT | CASSFRDGNSPLHF
TRBJ2-7 | TRBD1 | . | TRBV7-2 | TGTGCCCTGGCAGGACAGGGGGACTACGAGCAGTACTTC | CALAGQGDYEQYF
TRBJ1-4 | . | . | TRBV24-1 | TGTGCCACTCTGCAGGGGACAACTAATGAAAAACTGTTTTTT | CATLQGTTNEKLFF
TRBJ1-2 | TRBD1 | . | TRBV6-2/TRBV6-3 | TGTGCCAGCAGTAAGACAGGGAATATTCCCTATGGCTACACCTTC | CASSKTGNIPYGYTF
TRBJ2-7 | . | . | TRBV6-1 | TGTGCCAGCCGCAAGGCGGAAGACAGGAGGTACGAGCAGTACTTC | CASRKAEDRRYEQYF
TRBJ2-7 | . | . | TRBV25-1 | TGTGCCAGCAGTGAGGGTGGTTGGAGGGGCGAGCAGTACTTC | CASSEGGWRGEQYF
TRBJ2-5 | . | few | TRBV6-5 | TGTGCCAGCAGTTTCTCCTCAGGGGTAGAAGAGACCCAGTACTTC | CASSFSSGVEETQYF
TRBJ1-1 | . | . | TRBV11-3 | TGTGCCAGCAGCAGGTTGGGGGGGATTGAAGCTTTCTTT | CASSRLGGIEAFF
TRBJ1-1 | . | . | TRBV28 | TGTGCCAGCAGTTTGGTCAGGACAAAGAACACTGAAGCTTTCTTT | CASSLVRTKNTEAFF
TRBJ1-5 | TRBD1 | . | TRBV19 | TGTGCCAGTATCCGGACAGGGGGAAGCAATCAGCCCCAGCATTTT | CASIRTGGSNQPQHF
TRBJ2-7 | TRBD1 | . | TRBV20-1 | TGCAGTGCTCCCAAGGACAGGGGGCTGTACGAGCAGTACTTC | CSAPKDRGLYEQYF
TRBJ2-6 | . | . | TRBV19 | TGTGCCAGTAGTCCCGAGGACAACTTTGGCTCTGGGGCCAACGTCCTGACTTTC | CASSPEDNFGSGANVLTF
TRBJ2-3 | . | . | TRBV20-1 | TGCAGTGCTAAAGGATGGGTCTCTAGCACAGATACGCAGTATTTT | CSAKGWVSSTDTQYF
TRBJ1-1 | TRBD1 | few | TRBV20-1 | TGCAGTGCTAGAGATCCATGGCAGGGGGCGCAGGCTGAAGCTTTCTTT | CSARDPWQGAQAEAFF
TRBJ1-6 | . | . | TRBV20-1 | TGCAGTGCTAGACCCCCTGGGAGGGGTGATTCACCCCTCCACTTT | CSARPPGRGDSPLHF
TRBJ2-5 | . | few | TRBV7-8 | TGTGCCAGCAGCCGGGATCAAGAGACCCAGTACTTC | CASSRDQETQYF
TRBJ1-2 | TRBD1 | once | TRBV5-1 | TGCGCCAGCAGCTTGGAGACAGGGACCGGCTACACCTTC | CASSLETGTGYTF
TRBJ2-7 | . | . | TRBV28 | TGTGCCAGCAGTTTCGACAGCACCTACGAGCAGTACTTC | CASSFDSTYEQYF
TRBJ2-2 | . | few | TRBV4-1 | TGCGCCAGCAGCCAAGCCGGGTGGGGCACCGGGGAGCTGTTTTTT | CASSQAGWGTGELFF
TRBJ2-5 | . | . | TRBV6-1 | TGTGCCAGCAGTGAAGCGAGGGGGGCCTTTGCGGGAGAGACCCAGTACTTC | CASSEARGAFAGETQYF
TRBJ2-7 | TRBD1 | . | TRBV27 | TGTGCCAGCGGGGACAGGGGTGGGCATGAGCAGTACTTC | CASGDRGGHEQYF
TRBJ2-7 | . | . | TRBV7-2 | TGTGCCAGCAGCTTAGGGGACTCCTACTACGAGCAGTACTTC | CASSLGDSYYEQYF